Listed below are T cell receptor beta chains from one sample, sequenced in a study of blood T cell repertoires in COVID-19. Libraries were prepared by immunoSEQ multiplex PCR; TCRdb keeps only in-frame clonotypes and omits some of them. The sample lists roughly 69,000 clones; around three quarters were seen once. Sequenced: peripheral blood. Receptors originate from a human donor in a cohort sampled during active COVID-19. The CDR3 runs from the conserved cysteine through the conserved F or W. The D gene is left open where the match is weak. For some rows the clone size is stated as once, few or many, or as a class when expanded; others skip it.

12	TRBV28	-	TRBJ1-2	-	CASSLSGVGYTF	TGTGCCAGCAGTTTATCGGGGGTTGGCTACACCTTC
14	TRBV18	-	TRBJ2-3	-	CASSREGALDTQYF	TGTGCCAGCTCACGCGAGGGAGCTCTGGATACGCAGTATTTT
15	TRBV9	-	TRBJ1-4	TRBD1	CASSVDQGAGEKLFF	TGTGCCAGCAGCGTAGATCAGGGGGCTGGTGAAAAACTGTTTTTT
14	TRBV30	many	TRBJ2-7	TRBD2	CAWRTRGGRNEQYF	TGTGCCTGGAGGACTCGGGGAGGGAGGAACGAGCAGTACTTC
15	TRBV5-1	-	TRBJ1-5	TRBD1	CASSMGQGSNQPQHF	TGCGCCAGCAGCATGGGACAGGGCAGCAATCAGCCCCAGCATTTT
13	TRBV30	-	TRBJ1-4	-	CAWSLGTSGKLFF	TGTGCCTGGAGTCTGGGGACTTCTGGAAAACTGTTTTTT
17	TRBV5-1	-	TRBJ2-3	TRBD2	CASSSGLAGDSTDTQYF	TGCGCCAGCAGCTCGGGACTAGCGGGGGATAGCACAGATACGCAGTATTTT
15	TRBV7-2	-	TRBJ2-3	TRBD2	CASSRGLGSADTQYF	TGTGCCAGCAGCCGGGGACTAGGTTCCGCAGATACGCAGTATTTT
15	TRBV5-4	-	TRBJ2-2	TRBD2	CASSLAGPGTGELFF	TGTGCCAGCAGCTTAGCGGGGCCGGGGACCGGGGAGCTGTTTTTT
14	TRBV30	-	TRBJ2-1	TRBD2	CAWSRGGSYNEQFF	TGTGCCTGGAGCCGGGGGGGTTCCTACAATGAGCAGTTCTTC
15	TRBV19	-	TRBJ1-4	-	CASSDRGGLREKLFF	TGTGCCAGTAGTGATAGGGGGGGCCTGAGGGAAAAACTGTTTTTT
16	TRBV3-1/TRBV3-2	-	TRBJ2-5	-	CASSQEGAVFGETQYF	TGTGCCAGCAGCCAAGAGGGGGCGGTCTTCGGAGAGACCCAGTACTTC
14	TRBV5-8	-	TRBJ2-1	TRBD2	CASRLAGGYNEQFF	TGTGCCAGCAGGCTAGCGGGGGGATACAATGAGCAGTTCTTC